This record concerns one T cell receptor beta chain sequence. This sample stems from a study of shared clonotypes between healthy human individuals. The DNA input per sorted-subset replicate PCR was approximately 210 ng, corresponding to tens of thousands of T cell genomes. This table comes from immunoSEQ multiplex PCR, and its TCRdb copy is limited to in-frame clones, with some not included. The data hold nearly 2 million clones, with roughly 94% observed a single time. CD45RO-negative CD8 cells positively selected for CCR7 made up the naive population, which excluded terminally differentiated effector memory CD45RA+ cells. Germline V gives CDR1 WSHSY, CDR2 SAAADI. This CDR3 spans 13 amino acids. The V end lost 7 bases, the J end lost 7 bases, and 17 bases lay between the germline ends.

The chain carries TRBV10-2 and TRBJ2-7; no clear D. Sample: naive CD8+ T cells sorted from blood. The clonotype was recovered from a man aged 18 to 29 in good health. The chain's CDR3 is CASIQTLGGEQYF. Written as DNA, the CDR3 is TGCGCCAGCATCCAGACTCTAGGTGGAGAGCAGTACTTC.